This T cell receptor beta chain was recorded in a study of control samples from healthy donors and cancer patients. Clones were read by immunoSEQ multiplex PCR, and TCRdb kept only the in-frame ones, dropping some. The sample has more than 10,000 clones, approximately 94% seen once. V lost 6 bases to trimming and J lost 5 bases; unmatched junction nucleotides: 7. Germline CDR1 reads SNHLY; CDR2 reads FYNNEI. The CDR3 is made up of 14 amino acids. The chain is built from TRBV2 and TRBJ1-1; 9 nucleotides agree with TRBD1. This TCR came from a man aged 65-85 years with head and neck cancer. Sequencing used PBMCs. The CDR3 nucleotides read TGTGCCAGCAGGGTACAGGGGGCCGGGACTGAAGCTTTCTTT. Translating it yields CASRVQGAGTEAFF. Supplemented by reference TRBV2 and TRBJ1-1, the full variable domain reads EPEVTQTPSHQVTQMGQEVILRCVPISNHLYFYWYRQILGQKVEFLVSFYNNEISEKSEIFDDQFSVERPDGSNFTLKIRSTKLEDSAMYFCASRVQGAGTEAFFGQGTRLTVV.